The rows below give T cell receptor beta chains drawn from one sample of a study of CD8+CD57+ T cells in acquired aplastic anemia. TCRdb re-derived calls from the reads in MiXCR, one entry per CDR3 protein. The sample has around 160,000 distinct CDR3 sequences; around half are singletons. The source material was sorted CD4+, CD8+, or CD8+CD57+ T cells (not recorded which) from PBMCs. The receptors come from a human donor with aplastic anemia. Both conserved end residues are trimmed from each CDR3. The order of the fields is V gene, CDR3 protein.

V gene: TRBV9
CDR3 protein: ASSVVADIYGYI

V gene: TRBV5-4
CDR3 protein: ASSLVGGTGTNSPLH

V gene: TRBV3-1
CDR3 protein: ASSQGGQLSYT

V gene: TRBV4-2
CDR3 protein: ASSQDKLREVAYEQY

V gene: TRBV7-2
CDR3 protein: ASSLGSRGREKLF

V gene: TRBV6-2/TRBV6-3
CDR3 protein: ASSGDSVDGYT

V gene: TRBV7-8
CDR3 protein: ASSLARGSGNTIY

V gene: TRBV20-1
CDR3 protein: SASGGEGYT

V gene: TRBV5-1
CDR3 protein: ASSLDGYYEQY

V gene: TRBV5-4
CDR3 protein: ASSLDGGYT

V gene: TRBV19
CDR3 protein: ASTKNPTGDYGYT

V gene: TRBV3-1
CDR3 protein: ASSQEAGEQF

V gene: TRBV12-3/TRBV12-4
CDR3 protein: ASRGGGPLSEQY

V gene: TRBV12-3/TRBV12-4
CDR3 protein: ASSPGKEPSYEQY

V gene: TRBV24-1
CDR3 protein: ASRGTTLSTDTQY

V gene: TRBV2
CDR3 protein: ASMRIQETQY

V gene: TRBV7-2
CDR3 protein: ASSMSPQGNQPQH

V gene: TRBV5-1
CDR3 protein: ASSREGSYEQY

V gene: TRBV15
CDR3 protein: ATSRFPGANTGELF

V gene: TRBV3-1
CDR3 protein: ASSQGGGTEAF

V gene: TRBV7-2
CDR3 protein: ASSLDHNTEAF

V gene: TRBV6-1
CDR3 protein: ASSDSQGTGETQY

V gene: TRBV25-1
CDR3 protein: ASNKGDNEQF

V gene: TRBV4-3
CDR3 protein: ASSHPSGTNTEAF

V gene: TRBV3-1
CDR3 protein: ASSQGTAGGYEQY

V gene: TRBV6-2/TRBV6-3
CDR3 protein: ASSPRDSRLVRIPY